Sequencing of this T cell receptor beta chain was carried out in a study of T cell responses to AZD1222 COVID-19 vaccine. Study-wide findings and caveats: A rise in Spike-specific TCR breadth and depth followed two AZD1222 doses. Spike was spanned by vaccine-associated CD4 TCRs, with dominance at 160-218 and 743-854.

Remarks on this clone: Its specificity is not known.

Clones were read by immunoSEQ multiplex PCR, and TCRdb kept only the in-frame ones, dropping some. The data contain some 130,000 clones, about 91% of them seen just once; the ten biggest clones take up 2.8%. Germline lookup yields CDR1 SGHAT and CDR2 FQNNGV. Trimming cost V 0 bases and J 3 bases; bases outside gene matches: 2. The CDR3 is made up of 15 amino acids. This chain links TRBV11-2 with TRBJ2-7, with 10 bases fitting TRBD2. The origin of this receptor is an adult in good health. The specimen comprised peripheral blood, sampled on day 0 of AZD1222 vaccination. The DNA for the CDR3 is TGTGCCAGCAGCTTAGATGGGACTAGCGACTACGAGCAGTACTTC. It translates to CASSLDGTSDYEQYF.